What follows are 6 T cell receptor beta chains derived from one specimen sequenced in a study of blood T cell repertoires in COVID-19. Libraries were prepared by immunoSEQ multiplex PCR; TCRdb keeps only in-frame clonotypes and omits some of them. The profile shows 250,000 to 300,000 clones, 85% to 90% of them singletons. Material for sequencing was peripheral blood. These receptor sequences come from a woman between 45 and 65 years old with COVID-19, enrolled during active disease.

This clone was seen only once. This chain links TRBV5-1 with TRBJ2-1; weak D call: TRBD2 (5 bases). The CDR3 consists of 16 residues. Trimming shortened V by 4 bases and J by 4 bases, and 18 bases separated the two germline ends. Germline CDR1 and CDR2: SGHRS and YFSETQ. The CDR3, as DNA: TGCGCCAGCAGCCCGGTTTTGGGGAGCGAATACAATGAGCAGTTCTTC. Protein product: CASSPVLGSEYNEQFF.

J is TRBJ1-6 and V is TRBV2; possible D gene TRBD1, 6 bases. V was cut by 5 bases and J by 4 bases, with 12 bases left in between. Germline V gene lookup returns CDR1 SNHLY and CDR2 FYNNEI. The CDR3 has 15 residues. The CDR3 DNA reads TGTGCCAGCAGTCGAACCCAGGGGTATAATTCACCCCTCCACTTT. Translating gives CASSRTQGYNSPLHF.

This chain connects TRBV10-2 to TRBJ2-1, with a tentative D call TRBD2 (6 bases). V shed 6 bases and J shed 6 bases, with 15 bases lying between them. CDR3 size: 14 residues. Looked up from germline, CDR1 is WSHSY and CDR2 is SAAADI. The chain's CDR3 is CASSPGGGGNEQFF. The CDR3 coding sequence is TGCGCCAGCAGCCCCGGGGGTGGCGGCAATGAGCAGTTCTTC.

For the CDR3, the DNA is TGTGCCAGCAGTGAATTCCCAAAACGGGAATATGGCTACACCTTC. Residues: CASSEFPKREYGYTF. J is TRBJ1-2 and V is TRBV25-1; no firm D call. The germline gives CDR1 MGHDK, CDR2 SYGVNS. V lost 1 base and J 5 bases, leaving 14 bases between the germline ends. The CDR3 has 15 residues.

The rearrangement uses TRBV11-2 and TRBJ1-1; 8 nucleotides align to TRBD1. CDR1 and CDR2 (germline): SGHAT, FQNNGV. J lost 6 bases, V lost 3 bases, and 12 bases had no gene match. This CDR3 region has 16 residues. The CDR3 sequence is CASSFSTRQGLSEAFF. CDR3 nucleotide sequence: TGTGCCAGCAGCTTTTCGACCCGACAGGGGTTATCTGAAGCTTTCTTT.

V and J are TRBV3-1 (or the pseudogene TRBV3-2) and TRBJ2-3; 13 bases are a match to TRBD2. The CDR3 runs 18 residues. Germline lookup yields CDR1 LGHDT and CDR2 YNNKEL (reference sequence). Trimming cost V 2 bases and J 4 bases; bases outside gene matches: 9. The CDR3 protein is CASSQPSLAGGNADTQYF. CDR3 coding DNA: TGTGCCAGCAGCCAACCTTCACTAGCGGGAGGGAACGCAGATACGCAGTATTTT.